This TCR beta chain was observed in a study of PD-1 blockade in classical Hodgkin lymphoma. The table lists this clone with a count of one. Its target is unknown. The CDR3 is made up of 13 amino acids. The V gene's germline CDR1 is MNHEY and CDR2 SVGAGI. Trimming left V 5 bases short and J 6 bases short, with 14 bases between. General observations from the study: Patients with an early start, nivolumab under 1 year after ASCT, were excluded.

Time point described: cycle 4 day 1 (C4D1), after more than 5 weeks of nivolumab. Each patient's relapse followed autologous stem cell transplantation, and brentuximab vedotin exposure varied. From thawed PBMCs, CD8+ T cells were isolated by magnetic negative selection. The protocol was immunoSEQ multiplex PCR, while the TCRdb copy is restricted to in-frame clones and leaves out a portion. The sample has 4,000 or so clones; about 62% are singletons. The receptor was isolated from a human donor with classical Hodgkin lymphoma. The genes are TRBV6-5 and TRBJ2-7; D is unresolved. The specimen comprised CD8+ T cells from blood, sampled before the fourth cycle of nivolumab. CDR3 DNA: TGTGCCAGCAGTAATAGCCTATCGGGCGAGCAGTACTTC. Protein: CASSNSLSGEQYF.